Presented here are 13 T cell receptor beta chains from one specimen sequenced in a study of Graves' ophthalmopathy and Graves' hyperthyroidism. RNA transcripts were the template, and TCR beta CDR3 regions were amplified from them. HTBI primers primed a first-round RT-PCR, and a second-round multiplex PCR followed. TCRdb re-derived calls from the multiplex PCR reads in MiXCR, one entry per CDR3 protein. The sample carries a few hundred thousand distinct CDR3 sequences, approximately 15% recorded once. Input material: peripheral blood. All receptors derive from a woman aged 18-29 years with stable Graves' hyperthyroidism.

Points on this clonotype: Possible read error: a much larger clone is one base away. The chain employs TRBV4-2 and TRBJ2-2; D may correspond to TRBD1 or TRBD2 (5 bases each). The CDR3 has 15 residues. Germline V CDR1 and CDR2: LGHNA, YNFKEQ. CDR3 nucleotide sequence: TGTGCCAGCAGCGGTCACTGGGGCGAAACCGGGGAGCTGTCTTTT. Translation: CASSGHWGETGELSF.

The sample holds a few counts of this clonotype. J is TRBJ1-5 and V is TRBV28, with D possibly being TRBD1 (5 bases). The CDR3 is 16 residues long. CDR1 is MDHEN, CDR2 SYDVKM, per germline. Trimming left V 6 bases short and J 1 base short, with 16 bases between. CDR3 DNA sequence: TGTGCCAGCAGCTCGATTACGGGACGGAGCAATCAGCCCCAGCATTTT. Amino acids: CASSSITGRSNQPQHF.

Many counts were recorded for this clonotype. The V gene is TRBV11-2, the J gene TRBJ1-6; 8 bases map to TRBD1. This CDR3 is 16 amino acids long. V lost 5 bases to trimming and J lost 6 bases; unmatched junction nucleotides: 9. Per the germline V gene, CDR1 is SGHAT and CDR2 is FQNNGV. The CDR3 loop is CASSPRRQGANSPLHF. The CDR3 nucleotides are TGTGCCAGCAGCCCCCGCCGGCAGGGGGCTAATTCACCCCTCCACTTT.

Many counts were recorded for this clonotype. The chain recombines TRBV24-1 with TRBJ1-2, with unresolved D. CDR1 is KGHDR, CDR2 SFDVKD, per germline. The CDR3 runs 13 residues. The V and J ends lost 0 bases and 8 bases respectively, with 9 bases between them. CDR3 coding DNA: TGTGCCACCAGTGATTTGCGTTACTCCGGCTACACCTTC. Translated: CATSDLRYSGYTF.

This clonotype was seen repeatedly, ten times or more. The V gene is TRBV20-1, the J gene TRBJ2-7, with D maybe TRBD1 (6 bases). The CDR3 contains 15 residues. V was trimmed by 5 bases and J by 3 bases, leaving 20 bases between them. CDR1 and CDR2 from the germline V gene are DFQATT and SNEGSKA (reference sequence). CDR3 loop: CSAPGRVGHIYEQYF. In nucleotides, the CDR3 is TGCAGTGCTCCGGGAAGGGTGGGACATATCTACGAGCAGTACTTC.

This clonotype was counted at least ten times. The CDR3 coding sequence is TGTGCCAGTAGTATGTTTACAGGGGTTGCTGAAGCTTTCTTT. Translated, it gives CASSMFTGVAEAFF. V is TRBV19 and J is TRBJ1-1; 7 nucleotides agree with TRBD1. The CDR3 totals 14 residues. V was pared by 3 bases and J by 6 bases, with 7 bases of the junction left unmatched. The germline gives CDR1 LNHDA, CDR2 SQIVND (reference sequence).

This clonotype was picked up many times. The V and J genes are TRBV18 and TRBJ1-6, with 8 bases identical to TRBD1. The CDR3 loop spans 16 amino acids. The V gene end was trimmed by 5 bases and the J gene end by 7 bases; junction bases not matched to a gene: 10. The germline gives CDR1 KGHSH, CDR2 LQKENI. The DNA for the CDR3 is TGTGCCAGCTCAACAAAAGGACAGGGCGGGAATTCACCCCTCCACTTT. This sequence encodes CASSTKGQGGNSPLHF. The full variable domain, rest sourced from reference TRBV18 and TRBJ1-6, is NAGVMQNPRHLVRRRGQEARLRCSPMKGHSHVYWYRQLPEEGLKFMVYLQKENIIDESGMPKERFSAEFPKEGPSILRIQQVVRGDSAAYFCASSTKGQGGNSPLHFGNGTRLTVT.

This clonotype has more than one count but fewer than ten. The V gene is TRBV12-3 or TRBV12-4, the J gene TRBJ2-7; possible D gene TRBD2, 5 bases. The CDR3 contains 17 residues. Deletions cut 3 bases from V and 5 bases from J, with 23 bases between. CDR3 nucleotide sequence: TGTGCCAGCAGTTTTGCCTGGAGCGCCAGGTACGGGGACGAGCAGTACTTC. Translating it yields CASSFAWSARYGDEQYF.

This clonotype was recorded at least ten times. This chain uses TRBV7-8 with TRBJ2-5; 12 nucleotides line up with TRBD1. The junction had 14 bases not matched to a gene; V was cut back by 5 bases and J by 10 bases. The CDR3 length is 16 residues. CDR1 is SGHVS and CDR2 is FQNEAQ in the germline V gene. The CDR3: CASSPSGGQGAKGQYF. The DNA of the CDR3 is TGTGCCAGCAGCCCGTCAGGGGGACAGGGGGCGAAAGGCCAGTACTTC.

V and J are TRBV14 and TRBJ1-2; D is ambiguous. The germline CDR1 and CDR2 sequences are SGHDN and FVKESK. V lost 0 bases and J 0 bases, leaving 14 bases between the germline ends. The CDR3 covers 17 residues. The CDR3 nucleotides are TGTGCCAGCAGCCAAGAATCACGGTCGGGAGCTAACTATGGCTACACCTTC. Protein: CASSQESRSGANYGYTF.

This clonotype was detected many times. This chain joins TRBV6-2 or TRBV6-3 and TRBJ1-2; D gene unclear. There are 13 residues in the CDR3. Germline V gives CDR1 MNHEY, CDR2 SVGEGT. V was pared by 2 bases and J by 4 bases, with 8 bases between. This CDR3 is CASSYGSRYGYTF. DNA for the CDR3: TGTGCCAGCAGTTACGGCAGCCGCTATGGCTACACCTTC.

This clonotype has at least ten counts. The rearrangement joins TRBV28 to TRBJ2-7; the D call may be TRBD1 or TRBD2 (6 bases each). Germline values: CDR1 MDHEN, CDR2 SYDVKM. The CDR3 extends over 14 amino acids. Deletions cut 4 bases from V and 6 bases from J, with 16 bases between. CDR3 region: CASSSPGQTSEQYF. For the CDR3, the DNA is TGTGCCAGCAGTTCCCCCGGACAGACTAGCGAGCAGTACTTC.

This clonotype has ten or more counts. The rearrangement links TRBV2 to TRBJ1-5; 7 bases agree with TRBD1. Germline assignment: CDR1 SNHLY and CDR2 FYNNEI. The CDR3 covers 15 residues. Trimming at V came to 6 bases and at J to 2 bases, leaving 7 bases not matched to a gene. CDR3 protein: CASSADRDGNQPQHF. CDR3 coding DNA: TGTGCCAGCAGCGCCGACAGGGACGGCAATCAGCCCCAGCATTTT.